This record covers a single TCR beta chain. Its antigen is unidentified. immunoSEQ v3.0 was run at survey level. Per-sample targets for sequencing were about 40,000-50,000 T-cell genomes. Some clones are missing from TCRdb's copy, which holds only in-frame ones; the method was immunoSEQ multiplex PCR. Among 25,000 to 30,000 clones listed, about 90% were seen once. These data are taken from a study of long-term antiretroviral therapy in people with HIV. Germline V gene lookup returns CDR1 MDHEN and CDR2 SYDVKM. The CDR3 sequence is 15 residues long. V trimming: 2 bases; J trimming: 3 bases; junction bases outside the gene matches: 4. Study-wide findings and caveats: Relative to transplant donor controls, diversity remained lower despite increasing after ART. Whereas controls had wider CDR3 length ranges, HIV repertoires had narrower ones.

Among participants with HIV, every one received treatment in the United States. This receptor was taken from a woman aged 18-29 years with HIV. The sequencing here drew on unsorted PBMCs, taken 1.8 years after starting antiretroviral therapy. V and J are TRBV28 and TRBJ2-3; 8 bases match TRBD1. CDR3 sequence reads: CASSLRQGWTDTQYF. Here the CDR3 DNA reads TGTGCCAGCAGTTTAAGACAGGGGTGGACAGATACGCAGTATTTT.